The clone carrying this T cell receptor beta chain was counted only a few times. The antigen remains unidentified. The data were taken from a study of human T cells and chemical hapten exposure. Looking at the study overall: Patients, chiefly female, had alopecia areata, totalis or universalis. Findings and caveats of the study: Donors were affected by alopecia, so their immune reaction might vary from that of healthy individuals.

The time point is: pre-sensitization, week 0. Treatment defined: therapeutic diphenylcyclopropenone sensitization with weekly scalp DPC. Using its own MiXCR run on the RACE reads, TCRdb lists one record per CDR3 protein. The profile covers 250,000 or so distinct CDR3 sequences, with approximately 7.5% appearing a single time and 1.2% taken by the ten largest. The CDR3 is 15 residues long. V gave up 1 base and J gave up 7 bases, with 14 bases separating them. Germline CDR1 is SGHDN and CDR2 is FVKESK. The clonotype was recovered from a man between 18 and 35 years old with alopecia areata. Some clones in this sample may be carry-over from other donors' samples. The V call is TRBV14, the J call TRBJ1-3; D not certain. The source material was whole blood, sampled in connection with sensitization to the hapten diphenylcyclopropenone (DPC). This chain's CDR3 is CASSQVRILSNTIYF. In DNA form, the CDR3 reads TGTGCCAGCAGCCAAGTGAGGATTCTGAGCAACACCATATATTTT.